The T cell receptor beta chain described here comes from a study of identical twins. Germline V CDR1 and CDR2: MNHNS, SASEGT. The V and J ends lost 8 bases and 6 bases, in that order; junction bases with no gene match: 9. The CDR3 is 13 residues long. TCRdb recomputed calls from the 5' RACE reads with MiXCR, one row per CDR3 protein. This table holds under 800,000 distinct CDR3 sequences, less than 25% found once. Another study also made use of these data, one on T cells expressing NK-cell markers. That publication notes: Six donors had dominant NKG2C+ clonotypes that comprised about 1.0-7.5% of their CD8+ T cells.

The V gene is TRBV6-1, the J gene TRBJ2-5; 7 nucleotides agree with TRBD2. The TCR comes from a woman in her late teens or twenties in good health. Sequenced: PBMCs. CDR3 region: CASGGELMQTQYF. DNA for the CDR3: TGTGCCAGCGGGGGGGAGCTGATGCAGACCCAGTACTTC.